A single sample gave rise to the 15 T cell receptor beta chains below, sequenced in a study of T cell changes during pregnancy in multiple sclerosis. Sequenced by immunoSEQ multiplex PCR; TCRdb stores in-frame clones only, minus some. The sample has roughly 11,000 clones; roughly 80% are singletons. The source material was CD8+ T cells from peripheral blood mononuclear cells, sampled after pregnancy. The source is a female donor in good health, enrolled as a control in a pregnancy study.

The rearrangement joins TRBV9 to TRBJ2-1, with D tentatively TRBD1 (7 bases). The germline V and J ends were trimmed by 3 bases and 5 bases, with 15 bases remaining between them. Looked up from germline, CDR1 is SGDLS and CDR2 is YYNGEE. The length of the CDR3 is 15 residues. CDR3 nucleotides: TGTGCCAGCAGCGAGGGGGGACAGATTGACAATGAGCAGTTCTTC. As protein: CASSEGGQIDNEQFF.

The genes are TRBV4-3 and TRBJ1-5; 10 bases are shared with TRBD1. V gave up 4 bases and J gave up 6 bases; unmatched junction bases: 6. The germline gives CDR1 LGHNA, CDR2 YSLEER. This CDR3 contains 15 residues. The CDR3 loop reads CASSLGQGVSQPQHF. DNA of the CDR3: TGCGCCAGCAGCCTAGGACAGGGGGTTAGTCAGCCCCAGCATTTT.

The V and J genes are TRBV27 and TRBJ2-3; the match to TRBD1 covers 9 bases. V was clipped by 7 bases and J by 2 bases; unmatched bases: 10. The CDR3 sequence is 16 residues long. Germline V gene sequence: CDR1 MNHEY, CDR2 SMNVEV (reference sequence). In DNA, the CDR3 is TGTGCCAGCACTGAGGACAGGGGCTCCCTCACAGATACGCAGTATTTT. Residues: CASTEDRGSLTDTQYF.

The chain recombines TRBV10-2 with TRBJ2-7; maybe TRBD2 (5 bases). V was trimmed by 8 bases and J by 0 bases, leaving 14 bases between them. Germline CDR1 is WSHSY and CDR2 is SAAADI. The CDR3 has 14 residues. This CDR3 reads CASSRGSYSYEQYF. The DNA for the CDR3 is TGCGCCAGCTCGAGAGGGTCTTACTCCTACGAGCAGTACTTC.

The V and J genes are TRBV4-2 and TRBJ2-1; a possible D gene is TRBD2 (7 bases). The V end was cut by 0 bases, the J end by 15 bases, with 15 bases between. The CDR3 is made up of 13 amino acids. In germline, CDR1 is LGHNA, CDR2 YNFKEQ. The CDR3 here is CASSQEGRGPPFF. The CDR3 DNA follows: TGTGCCAGCAGCCAAGAGGGGCGGGGGCCACCGTTCTTC.

J is TRBJ2-3 and V is TRBV5-6; perhaps TRBD2 as D (7 bases). The CDR3 is 14 residues long. V lost 7 bases and J 5 bases, leaving 17 bases between the germline ends. Germline CDR1 is SGHDT and CDR2 is YYEEEE. CDR3 coding DNA: TGTGCCAGCCCCGGAGGGGGGGCCCAAGATACGCAGTATTTT. Amino acids: CASPGGGAQDTQYF.

The chain employs TRBV9 and TRBJ2-2, with D possibly being TRBD1 (5 bases). CDR1 is SGDLS and CDR2 is YYNGEE in the germline V gene. The CDR3 consists of 15 residues. Trimming took off 4 bases at V and 1 base at J, with 11 bases between the two ends. CDR3 DNA: TGTGCCAGCAGCCCCTTAGACAGGAACACCGGGGAGCTGTTTTTT. It specifies CASSPLDRNTGELFF.

The V gene is TRBV6-5, the J gene TRBJ2-7, with TRBD1 matching 11 bases. CDR3 length: 14 amino acids. The V and J ends lost 2 bases and 6 bases, in that order; junction bases with no gene match: 3. The V gene's germline CDR1 is MNHEY and CDR2 SVGAGI. The CDR3, as DNA: TGTGCCAGCAGTTACATTGGGACAGGGGGCGAGCAGTACTTC. Translated, it gives CASSYIGTGGEQYF.

This clone was counted between two and nine times. The chain joins TRBV6-1 to TRBJ2-1, with 9 bases aligning to TRBD2. This CDR3 comprises 17 residues. CDR1 and CDR2 (germline): MNHNS, SASEGT. The J segment lost 8 bases and the V segment lost 4 bases, leaving 15 bases of the junction unmatched. The CDR3 DNA is TGTGCCAGCAGTGCCATCGCGGGCGGGGGGGCGCGGGATGAGCAGTTCTTC. It yields the protein CASSAIAGGGARDEQFF.

The chain has TRBV7-6 and TRBJ2-2, with D possibly being TRBD1 (5 bases). Germline lookup yields CDR1 SGHVS and CDR2 FNYEAQ. The V gene lost 4 bases and the J gene lost 5 bases, with 14 bases spanning the gap. This CDR3 is 15 amino acids long. In DNA form, the CDR3 reads TGTGCCAGCAGCTCTCCGCAGGGTTTGACCGGGGAGCTGTTTTTT. It yields the protein CASSSPQGLTGELFF.

The chain has TRBV27 and TRBJ2-7, with D possibly being TRBD1 (6 bases). The CDR3 is 14 amino acids. V was trimmed by 3 bases and J by 5 bases, leaving 14 bases between them. Germline V gene sequence: CDR1 MNHEY, CDR2 SMNVEV (reference sequence). CDR3 in DNA: TGTGCCAGCAGTTTTACTGCCGGGACACACGAGCAGTACTTC. This translates into CASSFTAGTHEQYF.

The chain recombines TRBV4-3 with TRBJ2-7; the D is unclear. The CDR3 has 15 amino acids. CDR1 LGHNA and CDR2 YSLEER come from the germline V gene. V was pared by 4 bases and J by 2 bases, with 15 bases between. The CDR3 region has the DNA TGCGCCAGCAGCCCGGCTGACTCCCTGGCCTACGAGCAGTACTTC. Protein sequence: CASSPADSLAYEQYF.

This chain uses TRBV7-9 with TRBJ1-2; the D gene is possibly TRBD1 (5 bases). The CDR3 spans 19 residues. Germline values: CDR1 SEHNR, CDR2 FQNEAQ (reference sequence). V lost 3 bases and J 0 bases, leaving 23 bases between the germline ends. CDR3 in amino acids: CASSLGLGLRPYSNYGYTF. Written as DNA, the CDR3 is TGTGCCAGCAGCTTGGGTTTGGGGCTGAGACCCTACTCTAACTATGGCTACACCTTC.

This clone has only one observation. The chain is built from TRBV5-1 and TRBJ2-5; TRBD2 agrees at 10 bases. Germline V gives CDR1 SGHRS, CDR2 YFSETQ. The CDR3 consists of 16 residues. The V gene end was trimmed by 0 bases and the J gene end by 2 bases; junction bases not matched to a gene: 4. CDR3 DNA sequence: TGCGCCAGCAGCTTGGTTGGGACTAGCGAACAAGAGACCCAGTACTTC. Amino acids: CASSLVGTSEQETQYF.

The rearrangement uses TRBV29-1 and TRBJ1-2; TRBD1 matches at 7 bases. V lost 2 bases to trimming and J lost 0 bases; unmatched junction nucleotides: 6. In germline, CDR1 is SQVTM, CDR2 ANQGSEA. CDR3 length: 15 residues. As DNA, the CDR3 is TGCAGCGTTGAAAACAGGGGACGAGCTAACTATGGCTACACCTTC. Translated, it gives CSVENRGRANYGYTF. The whole variable domain, filled in from reference TRBV29-1 and TRBJ1-2, reads SAVISQKPSRDICQRGTSLTIQCQVDSQVTMMFWYRQQPGQSLTLIATANQGSEATYESGFVIDKFPISRPNLTFSTLTVSNMSPEDSSIYLCSVENRGRANYGYTFGSGTRLTVV.